Shown below are 4 T cell receptor beta chains from a single sample sequenced in a study of CD8+ T cells in alopecia areata. After isolation, RNA underwent reverse transcription to generate cDNA as the sequencing template. Sequenced by immunoSEQ multiplex PCR; TCRdb stores in-frame clones only, minus some. The sample consists of approximately 99,000 clones, almost 60% of them appearing once. Specimen: CD8+ T cells sorted from blood. All receptors come from a human donor in good health.

V usage is TRBV13 and J usage is TRBJ2-1; 13 nucleotides line up with TRBD2. J lost 10 bases, V lost 4 bases, and 10 bases had no gene match. Germline values: CDR1 PRHDT, CDR2 FYEKMQ (reference sequence). The CDR3 sequence is 16 residues long. The CDR3 region is CASSSPGTSGTSEQFF. The CDR3 DNA is TGTGCCAGCAGCTCACCCGGGACTAGCGGGACATCGGAGCAGTTCTTC.

The genes are TRBV28 and TRBJ1-5, with TRBD1 identical over 8 bases. CDR3 length: 13 amino acids. After removal of 5 bases from V and 4 bases from J, the junction contained 1 base not matched to a gene. Germline V gene sequence: CDR1 MDHEN, CDR2 SYDVKM. CDR3 sequence: CASSRQGNQPQHF. The CDR3 bases are TGTGCCAGCAGTAGACAGGGGAATCAGCCCCAGCATTTT.

In this sample, this clone turned up once. The CDR3 DNA follows: TGTGCCAGCACTAGAGAGGGGGCCGATTCACCCCTCCACTTT. Amino acid sequence: CASTREGADSPLHF. This sequence joins TRBV28 and TRBJ1-6; the match to TRBD1 covers 7 bases. The CDR3 contains 14 residues. Germline values: CDR1 MDHEN, CDR2 SYDVKM. The ends lost 7 bases at V and 8 bases at J; junction bases unmatched: 8.

This rearrangement joins TRBV5-1 to TRBJ2-5; D not certain. Germline V CDR1 and CDR2: SGHRS, YFSETQ. This CDR3 has 15 residues. V lost 0 bases to trimming and J lost 5 bases, with 14 bases between them. CDR3 in DNA: TGCGCCAGCAGCTTGGCCGAGCTGGATCTGGAGACCCAGTACTTC. It encodes CASSLAELDLETQYF.